This TCR beta chain appears in the sequencing data of a study of cytomegalovirus exposure and HLA in healthy donors. The CDR3 totals 14 residues. The V end lost 10 bases, the J end lost 3 bases, and 16 bases lay between the germline ends. In germline, CDR1 is MNHNY, CDR2 SVGAGI (reference sequence). Overall study results and limits: A few of the chains that were CMV-associated were confirmed in vitro to be specific for CMV antigens.

Remarks on this clone: Its specificity is unknown.

60 Vbeta and 13 Jbeta primers were used in PCR. Measured with immunoSEQ multiplex PCR; TCRdb has only the in-frame clones, and not every one. Among about 94,000 clones listed, over 60% were seen once. The V and J genes are TRBV6-6 and TRBJ1-5, with TRBD1 as a possible D gene (5 bases). The clonotype originates from a man aged 25-45 years in good health and CMV-seronegative. Input material: PBMCs. CDR3 sequence: CATTSGQYNQPQHF. The CDR3, as DNA: TGTGCCACCACCTCTGGACAATACAATCAGCCCCAGCATTTT.